Below are 11 T cell receptor beta chains sequenced from a single sample in a study of blood T cell repertoires in COVID-19. Sequenced by immunoSEQ multiplex PCR; TCRdb stores in-frame clones only, minus some. The repertoire holds about 170,000 clones, with around nine tenths as singletons. The material sequenced was peripheral blood. All receptors come from a man aged 18 to 35 with active or convalescent COVID-19.

V is TRBV5-6 and J is TRBJ1-2, with D possibly being TRBD1 (5 bases). The CDR3 length is 12 residues. Germline CDR1 reads SGHDT; CDR2 reads YYEEEE. Trimming took off 5 bases at V and 3 bases at J, with 8 bases between the two ends. The CDR3 reads CASSLRDYGYTF. The CDR3 DNA follows: TGTGCCAGCAGTCTCAGGGACTATGGCTACACCTTC.

This CDR3 reads CASSLGQDNQPQHF. CDR3 nucleotide sequence: TGTGCCAGCAGCTTGGGGCAGGACAATCAGCCCCAGCATTTT. The V call is TRBV5-5, the J call TRBJ1-5; D uncertain. CDR1 is SGHKS and CDR2 is YYEKEE in the germline V gene (reference sequence). CDR3 length equals 14 residues. Between the trimmed V and J ends, which lost 0 bases and 3 bases, there was a span of 7 bases.

The chain carries TRBV6-4 and TRBJ2-7; D possibly corresponds to TRBD1 (5 bases). There are 12 residues in the CDR3. Trimming took 3 bases from V and 7 from J, leaving 10 bases between them. From germline, CDR1 is MRHNA and CDR2 SNTAGT. DNA for the CDR3: TGTGCCAGCAGTGAAAAGGGGCGGGAGCAGTACGTC. Its protein product is CASSEKGREQYV.

V usage is TRBV3-1 (or the pseudogene TRBV3-2) and J usage is TRBJ1-4; D might be TRBD1 (6 bases). Trimming removed 0 bases from V and 8 bases from J, with 16 bases in between. From germline, CDR1 is LGHDT and CDR2 YNNKEL (reference sequence). This CDR3 is 16 amino acids long. For the CDR3, the DNA is TGTGCCAGCAGCCAAGATACAGGGCGTCTGACCGAAAAACTGTTTTTT. It yields the protein CASSQDTGRLTEKLFF.

This rearrangement joins TRBV5-1 to TRBJ2-1, with a possible D match to TRBD1 (6 bases). Trimming took off 7 bases at V and 3 bases at J, with 14 bases between the two ends. The CDR3 sequence is 14 residues long. Germline loops: CDR1 SGHRS, CDR2 YFSETQ. CDR3 loop: CASAYTQGYNEQFF. The CDR3 bases are TGCGCCAGCGCCTATACACAGGGCTACAATGAGCAGTTCTTC. Variable domain in full (rest from reference TRBV5-1 and TRBJ2-1): KAGVTQTPRYLIKTRGQQVTLSCSPISGHRSVSWYQQTPGQGLQFLFEYFSETQRNKGNFPGRFSGRQFSNSRSEMNVSTLELGDSALYLCASAYTQGYNEQFFGPGTRLTVL.

The V call is TRBV11-3, the J call TRBJ2-7; 9 bases match TRBD1. The V segment lost 3 bases and the J segment 7 bases; nucleotides outside the gene matches: 7. The CDR3 is made up of 14 amino acids. Germline loops: CDR1 SGHNT, CDR2 YENEEA. The CDR3 spells CASSLGGTGREQYF. The CDR3 DNA reads TGTGCCAGCAGCTTGGGCGGGACAGGGCGGGAGCAGTACTTC.

The chain couples TRBV5-1 to TRBJ1-1, with D possibly TRBD1 on 5 matching bases. CDR1 SGHRS and CDR2 YFSETQ come from the germline V gene. Trimming left V 1 base short and J 2 bases short, with 12 bases between. The CDR3 extends over 15 amino acids. As DNA, the CDR3 is TGCGCCAGCAGCTTGCTACGCGGGGACAACACTGAAGCTTTCTTT. Amino acid sequence: CASSLLRGDNTEAFF.

The chain has TRBV28 and TRBJ1-6; 10 bases are shared with TRBD1. Germline V gene sequence: CDR1 MDHEN, CDR2 SYDVKM. This CDR3 contains 15 residues. The V gene end was trimmed by 1 base and the J gene end by 8 bases; junction bases not matched to a gene: 2. In DNA form, the CDR3 reads TGTGCCAGCAGTTTATTAGGGACAGGGGATTCACCCCTCCACTTT. Its protein is CASSLLGTGDSPLHF.

The J gene is TRBJ1-2, the V gene TRBV19; 8 bases map to TRBD1. The CDR3 is 14 residues long. CDR1 and CDR2 from the germline V gene are LNHDA and SQIVND (reference sequence). V was pared by 1 base and J by 4 bases, with 2 bases of the junction left unmatched. The CDR3 protein is CASSIGQGSYGYTF. The DNA of the CDR3 is TGTGCCAGTAGTATAGGACAGGGGAGCTATGGCTACACCTTC. Together with reference TRBV19 and TRBJ1-2, the CDR3 gives the full variable domain: DGGITQSPKYLFRKEGQNVTLSCEQNLNHDAMYWYRQDPGQGLRLIYYSQIVNDFQKGDIAEGYSVSREKKESFPLTVTSAQKNPTAFYLCASSIGQGSYGYTFGSGTRLTVV.

This chain's CDR3 is CASSSPSLYEQYV. The CDR3 nucleotides read TGTGCCAGCAGTTCCCCCAGTCTCTACGAGCAGTACGTC. The V gene is TRBV28, the J gene TRBJ2-7; D unresolved. This CDR3 has 13 residues. The V gene lost 4 bases and the J gene lost 3 bases, with 10 bases spanning the gap. From germline, CDR1 is MDHEN and CDR2 SYDVKM.

The gene calls are TRBV5-1 and TRBJ2-1, with TRBD2 identical over 10 bases. This CDR3 region has 13 residues. Germline loops: CDR1 SGHRS, CDR2 YFSETQ. J was trimmed by 8 bases and V by 5 bases; bases with no gene match: 4. Here the CDR3 reads CASRFLAGDEQFF. CDR3 nucleotide sequence: TGCGCCAGCAGATTTCTAGCGGGAGATGAGCAGTTCTTC. The full variable domain, rest sourced from reference TRBV5-1 and TRBJ2-1, is KAGVTQTPRYLIKTRGQQVTLSCSPISGHRSVSWYQQTPGQGLQFLFEYFSETQRNKGNFPGRFSGRQFSNSRSEMNVSTLELGDSALYLCASRFLAGDEQFFGPGTRLTVL.